The clone carrying this TCR beta chain was found a few times. Sequenced by immunoSEQ multiplex PCR; TCRdb stores in-frame clones only, minus some. Of about 130,000 clones in the sample, around 86% are singletons; the top ten hold 12%. The data derive from a study of blood T cell repertoires in COVID-19. This CDR3 contains 14 residues. The V segment lost 8 bases and the J segment 4 bases; nucleotides outside the gene matches: 3. Germline lookup yields CDR1 SNHLY and CDR2 FYNNEI. The material sequenced was peripheral blood. The V gene is TRBV2, the J gene TRBJ2-1; 12 bases fit TRBD2. The source is a man aged 55 to 70 with acute or convalescent COVID-19. The CDR3: CASDGLAGYNEQFF. CDR3 nucleotides: TGTGCCAGCGATGGACTAGCGGGATACAATGAGCAGTTCTTC.